These 2 T cell receptor beta chains were all obtained from the same sample, sequenced in a study of molecular identifiers for immune sequencing clone quantification. TCRdb recomputed calls from the PCR reads with MiXCR, one row per CDR3 protein. Of about half a million distinct CDR3 sequences detected, 20% to 25% appear once; the ten largest clones hold about 0.78%. The sequenced sample consisted of naive CD8+ T cells from blood, with Jurkat cell RNA spiked in. Subset defined: FACS-sorted CD8+CD4-CCR7+CD45RA+ naive T cells. These receptors were obtained from a human donor in good health. Some libraries in this study had Jurkat cell RNA spiked in.

The rearrangement joins TRBV11-2 to TRBJ1-2; D is possibly TRBD1 (6 bases). V dropped 1 base and J dropped 5 bases, with 17 bases sitting between them. The germline gives CDR1 SGHAT, CDR2 FQNNGV. This CDR3 has 16 residues. Here the CDR3 DNA reads TGTGCCAGCAGCTTAGTAGAGAGGACAGCCTATTATGGCTACACCTTC. It encodes CASSLVERTAYYGYTF.

The chain joins TRBV30 to TRBJ2-7, with D possibly matching TRBD1 (5 bases). Germline loops: CDR1 GTSNPN, CDR2 SVGIG (reference sequence). The CDR3 has 13 amino acids. V dropped 4 bases and J dropped 5 bases, with 15 bases sitting between them. The CDR3 reads CAWNVDLGDEQYF. The CDR3 nucleotides are TGTGCCTGGAATGTAGATCTAGGGGACGAGCAGTACTTC. Full variable domain (outside the CDR3, taken from reference TRBV30 and TRBJ2-7): SQTIHQWPATLVQPVGSPLSLECTVEGTSNPNLYWYRQAAGRGLQLLFYSVGIGQISSEVPQNLSASRPQDRQFILSSKKLLLSDSGFYLCAWNVDLGDEQYFGPGTRLTVT.